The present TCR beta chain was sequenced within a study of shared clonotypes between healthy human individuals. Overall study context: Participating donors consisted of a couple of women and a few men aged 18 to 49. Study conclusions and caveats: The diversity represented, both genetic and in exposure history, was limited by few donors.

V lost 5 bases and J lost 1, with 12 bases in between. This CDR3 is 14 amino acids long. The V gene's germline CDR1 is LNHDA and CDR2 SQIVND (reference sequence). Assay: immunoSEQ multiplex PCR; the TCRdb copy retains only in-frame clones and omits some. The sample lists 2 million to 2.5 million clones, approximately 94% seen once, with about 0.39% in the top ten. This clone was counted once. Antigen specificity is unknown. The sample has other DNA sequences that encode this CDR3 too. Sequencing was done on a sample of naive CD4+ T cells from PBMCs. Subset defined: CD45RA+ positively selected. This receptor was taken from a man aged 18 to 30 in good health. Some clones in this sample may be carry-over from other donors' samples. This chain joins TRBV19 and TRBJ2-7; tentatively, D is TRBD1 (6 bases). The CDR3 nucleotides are TGTGCCAGTAGTTCCCGGCAGGGGTCCTACGAGCAGTACTTC. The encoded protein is CASSSRQGSYEQYF.